The 2 T cell receptor beta chains below come from one sample, sequenced in a study of blood T cell repertoires in COVID-19. Clones were sequenced by immunoSEQ multiplex PCR, and TCRdb holds only the in-frame ones, with some missing. This table has about 410,000 clones, about nine tenths appearing once. Source material: peripheral blood. All receptors come from a woman in her 30s with active or convalescent COVID-19.

The count of this clone is one. V is TRBV7-9 and J is TRBJ1-2; D is ambiguous. The CDR3 loop spans 13 amino acids. The V and J ends lost 1 base and 3 bases respectively, with 6 bases between them. Germline CDR1 and CDR2: SEHNR and FQNEAQ (reference sequence). The CDR3: CASSLVQYYGYTF. The CDR3 nucleotides are TGTGCCAGCAGCTTAGTCCAGTACTATGGCTACACCTTC.

Here the CDR3 reads CASSLMSGDSEQYF. CDR3 coding DNA: TGTGCCAGCAGTTTGATGAGCGGGGATTCGGAGCAGTACTTC. The V call is TRBV27, the J call TRBJ2-7, with 7 bases lining up with TRBD2. Germline CDR1 MNHEY, CDR2 SMNVEV (reference sequence). The CDR3 has 14 amino acids. After removal of 3 bases from V and 7 bases from J, the junction contained 9 bases not matched to a gene.